This TCR beta chain emerged from a study of blood T cell repertoires in COVID-19. Background on the study: The samples span acute and convalescent COVID-19 from the United States, Italy and Spain.

Each participant's cohort was designated according to participant-reported clinical history. This clone was seen more than once but under ten times. Source study methods: Estimation of nucleated cell counts relied on the amplification of reference gene primers. Sequencing was performed with immunoSEQ multiplex PCR; in TCRdb, only in-frame clones are kept and a portion is missing. That table furnishes V, J and clone size, whereas the DNA furnished D and trimming. The sample has about 330,000 clones; over 70% are singletons. This CDR3 has 15 amino acids. V trimming: 4 bases; J trimming: 8 bases; junction bases outside the gene matches: 10. Germline CDR1 is SGHDT and CDR2 is YYEEEE.

This receptor was identified in a man younger than 45 who had recovered from COVID-19. Sequencing input: PBMCs or T cells enriched from blood (not recorded which). This chain connects TRBV5-6 to TRBJ1-4; TRBD1 matches 8 bases. The CDR3, as DNA: TGTGCCAGCAGCCCCGGGGACAGGCCGGGGGAAAAACTGTTTTTT. Protein sequence: CASSPGDRPGEKLFF.